This is a list of T cell receptor beta chains from one sample in a study of T cells in Graves' hyperthyroidism and ophthalmopathy. TCRdb itself ran the multiplex PCR reads through MiXCR, one entry per CDR3 protein. The data contain about 350,000 distinct CDR3 sequences, about 20% of them singletons. Material for sequencing was blood. These receptors came from a woman aged 18-35 years with Graves' hyperthyroidism. The CDR3 runs from the conserved cysteine through the conserved F or W. The order of the fields is CDR3 protein, CDR3 DNA, V gene, D gene, J gene, CDR3 length, clone size. D genes are given only for firm matches. Some rows mark clone size as missing; the rest say once, few, many or name a class of expanded clone.

CDR3 protein: CASRFTLRDQPQHF
CDR3 DNA: TGTGCCAGTAGGTTTACTCTCAGGGACCAGCCCCAGCATTTT
V gene: TRBV19
D gene: NA
J gene: TRBJ1-5
CDR3 length: 14
clone size: NA

CDR3 protein: CASAGSGGPSTYEQYF
CDR3 DNA: TGTGCCAGCGCCGGTAGCGGGGGGCCCTCTACCTACGAGCAGTACTTC
V gene: TRBV6-7
D gene: TRBD2
J gene: TRBJ2-7
CDR3 length: 16
clone size: many

CDR3 protein: CASSKWSGRARREQYF
CDR3 DNA: TGTGCCAGCAGCAAATGGTCGGGACGGGCTCGTCGCGAGCAGTACTTC
V gene: TRBV6-2/TRBV6-3
D gene: NA
J gene: TRBJ2-7
CDR3 length: 16
clone size: once

CDR3 protein: CATSRDPRWSYQPQHF
CDR3 DNA: TGTGCCACCAGCAGAGATCCCCGTTGGTCATATCAGCCCCAGCATTTT
V gene: TRBV15
D gene: NA
J gene: TRBJ1-5
CDR3 length: 16
clone size: many

CDR3 protein: CSAPLPGTPYEQYF
CDR3 DNA: TGCAGTGCTCCCCTACCCGGGACACCTTACGAGCAGTACTTC
V gene: TRBV20-1
D gene: NA
J gene: TRBJ2-7
CDR3 length: 14
clone size: many

CDR3 protein: CASSYGFSGANVLTF
CDR3 DNA: TGTGCCAGCAGTTATGGATTCTCTGGGGCCAACGTCCTGACTTTC
V gene: TRBV6-2/TRBV6-3
D gene: NA
J gene: TRBJ2-6
CDR3 length: 15
clone size: few

CDR3 protein: CAWSIRTGEKLFF
CDR3 DNA: TGTGCCTGGAGCATCCGGACAGGGGAAAAACTGTTTTTT
V gene: TRBV30
D gene: TRBD1
J gene: TRBJ1-4
CDR3 length: 13
clone size: NA

CDR3 protein: CASSHGLANYGYTF
CDR3 DNA: TGCGCCAGCAGCCACGGGTTAGCTAACTATGGCTACACCTTC
V gene: TRBV4-1
D gene: NA
J gene: TRBJ1-2
CDR3 length: 14
clone size: many

CDR3 protein: CASSNSQGLQPQHF
CDR3 DNA: TGTGCCAGCTCCAATTCCCAGGGACTTCAGCCCCAGCATTTT
V gene: TRBV11-2
D gene: NA
J gene: TRBJ1-5
CDR3 length: 14
clone size: many

CDR3 protein: CASRGLAVRQETQYF
CDR3 DNA: TGTGCCAGCCGGGGACTAGCGGTCCGCCAAGAGACCCAGTACTTC
V gene: TRBV6-1
D gene: TRBD2
J gene: TRBJ2-5
CDR3 length: 15
clone size: many

CDR3 protein: CASSYVGADETQYF
CDR3 DNA: TGTGCCAGCAGTTACGTGGGGGCCGATGAGACCCAGTACTTC
V gene: TRBV6-5
D gene: NA
J gene: TRBJ2-5
CDR3 length: 14
clone size: many

CDR3 protein: CASSEGDKETQYF
CDR3 DNA: TGTGCCAGCAGTGAGGGAGATAAAGAGACCCAGTACTTC
V gene: TRBV6-1
D gene: NA
J gene: TRBJ2-5
CDR3 length: 13
clone size: many

CDR3 protein: CAAWEVGPIEAFF
CDR3 DNA: TGTGCCGCGTGGGAGGTGGGACCTATAGAAGCTTTCTTT
V gene: TRBV6-1
D gene: NA
J gene: TRBJ1-1
CDR3 length: 13
clone size: NA

CDR3 protein: CASSHWRQGADYGYTF
CDR3 DNA: TGTGCCAGCAGCCATTGGCGACAGGGGGCTGACTATGGCTACACCTTC
V gene: TRBV3-1
D gene: TRBD1
J gene: TRBJ1-2
CDR3 length: 16
clone size: NA

CDR3 protein: CASSEVRFEAFF
CDR3 DNA: TGTGCCAGCAGTGAAGTCAGGTTTGAAGCTTTCTTT
V gene: TRBV2
D gene: NA
J gene: TRBJ1-1
CDR3 length: 12
clone size: many

CDR3 protein: CASSGHFMVYEQYF
CDR3 DNA: TGTGCCAGCAGTGGACACTTCATGGTCTACGAGCAGTACTTC
V gene: TRBV2
D gene: NA
J gene: TRBJ2-7
CDR3 length: 14
clone size: many

CDR3 protein: CASSLYSQTVYGYTF
CDR3 DNA: TGTGCCAGCAGTTTATACAGCCAGACGGTCTATGGCTACACCTTC
V gene: TRBV12-3/TRBV12-4
D gene: NA
J gene: TRBJ1-2
CDR3 length: 15
clone size: NA

CDR3 protein: CSARAGLAGGEETQYF
CDR3 DNA: TGCAGTGCTAGAGCCGGACTAGCGGGGGGAGAAGAGACCCAGTACTTC
V gene: TRBV20-1
D gene: TRBD2
J gene: TRBJ2-5
CDR3 length: 16
clone size: NA

CDR3 protein: CATSDGDFYEQYF
CDR3 DNA: TGTGCCACCAGTGATGGCGACTTCTACGAGCAGTACTTC
V gene: TRBV24-1
D gene: NA
J gene: TRBJ2-7
CDR3 length: 13
clone size: many

CDR3 protein: CASSQDRGNGELFF
CDR3 DNA: TGTGCCAGCAGTCAAGACCGGGGGAACGGGGAGCTGTTTTTT
V gene: TRBV6-1
D gene: NA
J gene: TRBJ2-2
CDR3 length: 14
clone size: many

CDR3 protein: CASSYGGPGAGELFF
CDR3 DNA: TGTGCCAGCAGTTATGGGGGGCCGGGAGCCGGGGAGCTGTTTTTT
V gene: TRBV6-2/TRBV6-3
D gene: NA
J gene: TRBJ2-2
CDR3 length: 15
clone size: many

CDR3 protein: CASRRLTYTEAFF
CDR3 DNA: TGTGCCAGCAGACGACTGACGTACACTGAAGCTTTCTTT
V gene: TRBV27
D gene: NA
J gene: TRBJ1-1
CDR3 length: 13
clone size: many

CDR3 protein: CSAGGRYGYTF
CDR3 DNA: TGCAGTGCTGGCGGTCGCTATGGCTACACCTTC
V gene: TRBV20-1
D gene: NA
J gene: TRBJ1-2
CDR3 length: 11
clone size: NA

CDR3 protein: CATQPIGTDHQPQHF
CDR3 DNA: TGTGCCACCCAACCCATCGGGACAGACCATCAGCCCCAGCATTTT
V gene: TRBV19
D gene: TRBD1
J gene: TRBJ1-5
CDR3 length: 15
clone size: many

CDR3 protein: CASSLTAGGLGEQYF
CDR3 DNA: TGTGCCAGCAGCTTAACAGCGGGGGGGCTGGGCGAGCAGTACTTC
V gene: TRBV13
D gene: TRBD2
J gene: TRBJ2-7
CDR3 length: 15
clone size: NA

CDR3 protein: CSARIGANTEAFF
CDR3 DNA: TGCAGTGCTAGGATTGGGGCGAACACTGAAGCTTTCTTT
V gene: TRBV20-1
D gene: NA
J gene: TRBJ1-1
CDR3 length: 13
clone size: many

CDR3 protein: CASSTRRGWTEAFF
CDR3 DNA: TGTGCCAGCAGTACCCGGCGGGGGTGGACTGAAGCTTTCTTT
V gene: TRBV12-3/TRBV12-4
D gene: NA
J gene: TRBJ1-1
CDR3 length: 14
clone size: NA